This passage covers 10 T cell receptor beta chains from one sample sequenced in a study of T-cell reconstitution after alpha-beta-depleted transplantation in children. During its preparation, the TCRbeta library received unique molecular identifiers. TCRdb used MiXCR to reprocess the PCR reads, holding one entry per CDR3 protein. Here the sample spans 450,000 to 600,000 distinct CDR3 sequences, about 33% being singletons. The sequencing here drew on PBMCs from the stem cell graft donor, taken from the stem cell graft. The receptors were sampled from a human donor who donated a stem cell graft to a child with aplastic anemia.

This clonotype is a singleton in its sample. The chain is built from TRBV4-3 and TRBJ2-5; TRBD2 matches 7 bases. The CDR3 is 16 amino acids. The germline gives CDR1 LGHNA, CDR2 YSLEER. Trimming at V came to 0 bases and at J to 4 bases, leaving 8 bases not matched to a gene. CDR3 loop: CASSQDWGRATETQYF. In DNA form, the CDR3 reads TGCGCCAGCAGCCAAGACTGGGGGAGGGCCACAGAGACCCAGTACTTC.

This clonotype came up a few times. The V call is TRBV11-2, the J call TRBJ2-1; no reliable D call. The CDR3 has 14 amino acids. V was shortened by 1 base and J by 6 bases, with 10 bases between the two germline ends. Per the germline V gene, CDR1 is SGHAT and CDR2 is FQNNGV. The CDR3, as DNA: TGTGCCAGCAGCTTAGTTACCCGAGGCAATGAGCAGTTCTTC. This encodes CASSLVTRGNEQFF.

This rearrangement joins TRBV30 to TRBJ1-6; D remains ambiguous. Trimming took off 0 bases at V and 8 bases at J, with 23 bases between the two ends. Germline CDR1 reads GTSNPN; CDR2 reads SVGIG (reference sequence). The CDR3 sequence is 18 residues long. The CDR3 region is CAWSVAAVNVGVDSPLHF. In DNA, the CDR3 is TGTGCCTGGAGTGTAGCCGCCGTCAACGTTGGGGTTGATTCACCCCTCCACTTT.

This chain joins TRBV6-5 and TRBJ2-1; D call uncertain. This CDR3 has 15 residues. Germline loops: CDR1 MNHEY, CDR2 SVGAGI. Deletions cut 4 bases from V and 0 bases from J, with 10 bases between. The CDR3 sequence: CASSSVTPSYNEQFF. CDR3 DNA sequence: TGTGCCAGCAGTTCAGTGACTCCCTCCTACAATGAGCAGTTCTTC.

In its sample, this clonotype was seen a few times. The chain has TRBV29-1 and TRBJ2-7; D could derive from TRBD1 or TRBD2 (6 bases each). CDR1 SQVTM and CDR2 ANQGSEA come from the germline V gene. The length of the CDR3 is 14 residues. The V end was cut by 4 bases, the J end by 3 bases, with 16 bases between. The CDR3 loop is CSVGAGEVGYEQYF. The CDR3 nucleotides are TGCAGCGTTGGTGCAGGGGAGGTCGGCTACGAGCAGTACTTC.

The chain is built from TRBV20-1 and TRBJ2-4; 7 bases line up with TRBD1. CDR1 and CDR2 (germline): DFQATT, SNEGSKA (reference sequence). The CDR3 is 16 amino acids. V shed 5 bases, J shed 2 bases, and the junction held 12 bases outside the gene matches. CDR3 DNA: TGCAGTGCTCAGCGAGGAAAGGGGGCCTCCAAAAACATTCAGTACTTC. Translated, it gives CSAQRGKGASKNIQYF.

The chain is built from TRBV21-1 and TRBJ1-3; the D call TRBD1 from the table was never checked on the DNA. TRBV21-1 is a listed pseudogene. CDR3 length equals 17 residues. CDR3 nucleotides: TGTGCCAGCAGGCCGGGACGCACTTCTAGCTCTGGAAACACCATATATTTT. It translates to CASRPGRTSSSGNTIYF.

This chain joins TRBV29-1 and TRBJ1-1; possible D gene TRBD1, 5 bases. V was cut by 5 bases and J by 1 base, with 11 bases left in between. Germline CDR1 SQVTM, CDR2 ANQGSEA. This CDR3 spans 13 amino acids. The CDR3 DNA reads as TGCAGCGTTAGCTGGGGGGGGAACACTGAAGCTTTCTTT. Protein: CSVSWGGNTEAFF.

The chain links TRBV6-5 to TRBJ2-1; 7 bases match TRBD1. The CDR3 extends over 15 amino acids. Germline assignment: CDR1 MNHEY and CDR2 SVGAGI. With V trimmed by 2 bases and J by 6 bases, 7 bases remained unmatched. CDR3: CASSYPGQRVNEQFF. The CDR3 DNA reads TGTGCCAGCAGTTACCCGGGACAGCGCGTCAATGAGCAGTTCTTC.

This chain links TRBV7-9 with TRBJ2-7; tentative D call: TRBD1 (6 bases). The V and J ends lost 4 bases and 3 bases respectively, with 13 bases between them. CDR1 is SEHNR and CDR2 is FQNEAQ in the germline V gene (reference sequence). The CDR3 loop spans 14 amino acids. The CDR3 coding sequence is TGTGCCAGCAGCTCAGCCGGACAGAGCTACGAGCAGTACTTC. Protein sequence: CASSSAGQSYEQYF. The variable domain in full, completed from reference TRBV7-9 and TRBJ2-7, reads DTGVSQNPRHKITKRGQNVTFRCDPISEHNRLYWYRQTLGQGPEFLTYFQNEAQLEKSRLLSDRFSAERPKGSFSTLEIQRTEQGDSAMYLCASSSAGQSYEQYFGPGTRLTVT.